This T cell receptor beta chain was sequenced for a study of blood T cell repertoires in COVID-19. Study-wide context: PBMCs, B-cell-depleted T cells, or T cells provided the cDNA or gDNA that made up the material.

The V gene lost 1 base and the J gene lost 3 bases, with 15 bases spanning the gap. CDR1 SEHNR and CDR2 FQNEAQ come from the germline V gene (reference sequence). The CDR3 extends over 16 amino acids. The repertoire was sequenced with immunoSEQ multiplex PCR; TCRdb's copy has only in-frame clones and lacks some. The data show around 18,000 clones, 80% seen once. The genes are TRBV7-9 and TRBJ1-1; the D gene is possibly TRBD1 (6 bases). Material: peripheral blood. The receptor comes from a man older than 75 with acute or convalescent COVID-19. CDR3 loop: CASSLVRGSGDTEAFF. CDR3 nucleotides: TGTGCCAGCAGCTTAGTCAGGGGCTCTGGCGACACTGAAGCTTTCTTT. The full variable domain, rest sourced from reference TRBV7-9 and TRBJ1-1, is DTGVSQNPRHKITKRGQNVTFRCDPISEHNRLYWYRQTLGQGPEFLTYFQNEAQLEKSRLLSDRFSAERPKGSFSTLEIQRTEQGDSAMYLCASSLVRGSGDTEAFFGQGTRLTVV.